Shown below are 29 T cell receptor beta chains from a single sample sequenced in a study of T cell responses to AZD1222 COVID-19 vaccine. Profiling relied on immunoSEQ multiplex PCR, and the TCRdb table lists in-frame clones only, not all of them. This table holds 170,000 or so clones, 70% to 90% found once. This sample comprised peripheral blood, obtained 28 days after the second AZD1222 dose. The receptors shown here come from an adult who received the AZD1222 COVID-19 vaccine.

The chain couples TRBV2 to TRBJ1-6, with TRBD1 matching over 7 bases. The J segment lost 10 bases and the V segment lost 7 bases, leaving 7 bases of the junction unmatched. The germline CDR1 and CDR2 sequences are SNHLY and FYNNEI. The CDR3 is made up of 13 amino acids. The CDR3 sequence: CASTRDRRSPLHF. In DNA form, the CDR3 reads TGTGCCAGCACAAGGGACAGAAGGTCACCCCTCCACTTT. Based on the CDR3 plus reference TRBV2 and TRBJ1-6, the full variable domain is EPEVTQTPSHQVTQMGQEVILRCVPISNHLYFYWYRQILGQKVEFLVSFYNNEISEKSEIFDDQFSVERPDGSNFTLKIRSTKLEDSAMYFCASTRDRRSPLHFGNGTRLTVT.

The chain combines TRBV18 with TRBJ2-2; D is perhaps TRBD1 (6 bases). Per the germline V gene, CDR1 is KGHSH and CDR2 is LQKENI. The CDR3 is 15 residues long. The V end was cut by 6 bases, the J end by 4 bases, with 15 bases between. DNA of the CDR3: TGTGCCAGCTCGGGGACACAAAGGAGCACCGGGGAGCTGTTTTTT. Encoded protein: CASSGTQRSTGELFF. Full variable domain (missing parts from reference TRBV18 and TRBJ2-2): NAGVMQNPRHLVRRRGQEARLRCSPMKGHSHVYWYRQLPEEGLKFMVYLQKENIIDESGMPKERFSAEFPKEGPSILRIQQVVRGDSAAYFCASSGTQRSTGELFFGEGSRLTVL.

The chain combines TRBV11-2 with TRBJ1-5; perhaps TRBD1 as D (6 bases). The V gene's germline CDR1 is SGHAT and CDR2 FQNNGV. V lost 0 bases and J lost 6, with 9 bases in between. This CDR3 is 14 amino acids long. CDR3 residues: CASSLEGAVQPQHF. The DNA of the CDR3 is TGTGCCAGCAGCTTAGAGGGGGCGGTTCAGCCCCAGCATTTT.

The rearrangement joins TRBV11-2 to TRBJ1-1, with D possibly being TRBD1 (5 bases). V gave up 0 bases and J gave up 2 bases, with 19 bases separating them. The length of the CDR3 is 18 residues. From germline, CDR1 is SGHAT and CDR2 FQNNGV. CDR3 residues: CASSLDEVGVGINTEAFF. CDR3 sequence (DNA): TGTGCCAGCAGCTTAGATGAGGTGGGGGTCGGCATAAACACTGAAGCTTTCTTT.

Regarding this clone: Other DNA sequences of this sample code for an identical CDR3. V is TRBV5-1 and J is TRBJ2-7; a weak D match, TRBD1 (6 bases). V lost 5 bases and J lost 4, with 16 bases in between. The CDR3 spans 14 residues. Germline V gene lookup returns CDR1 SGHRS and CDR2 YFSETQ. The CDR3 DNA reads TGCGCCAGCAGTTCCGGACAGAATGTATACGAGCAGTACTTC. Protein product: CASSSGQNVYEQYF.

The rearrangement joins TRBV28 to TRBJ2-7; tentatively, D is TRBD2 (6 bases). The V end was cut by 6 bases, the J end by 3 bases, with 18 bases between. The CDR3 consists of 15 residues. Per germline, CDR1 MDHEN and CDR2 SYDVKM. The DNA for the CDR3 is TGTGCCAGCAGCTTCGAGGGACTGAGAGTCTACGAGCAGTACTTC. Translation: CASSFEGLRVYEQYF.

The CDR3 spells CASSLDPVNTEAFF. DNA for the CDR3: TGTGCCAGCAGCTTAGATCCGGTGAACACTGAAGCTTTCTTT. This sequence joins TRBV11-3 and TRBJ1-1; D gene unclear. Trimming cost V 0 bases and J 0 bases, with 5 bases left between them. Germline assignment: CDR1 SGHNT and CDR2 YENEEA. There are 14 residues in the CDR3.

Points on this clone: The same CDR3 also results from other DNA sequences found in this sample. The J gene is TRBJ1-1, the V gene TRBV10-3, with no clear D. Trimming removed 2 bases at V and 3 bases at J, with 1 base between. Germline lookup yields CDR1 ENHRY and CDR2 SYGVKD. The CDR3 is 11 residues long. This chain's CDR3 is CAISEDTEAFF. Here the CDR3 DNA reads TGTGCCATCAGTGAGGACACTGAAGCTTTCTTT.

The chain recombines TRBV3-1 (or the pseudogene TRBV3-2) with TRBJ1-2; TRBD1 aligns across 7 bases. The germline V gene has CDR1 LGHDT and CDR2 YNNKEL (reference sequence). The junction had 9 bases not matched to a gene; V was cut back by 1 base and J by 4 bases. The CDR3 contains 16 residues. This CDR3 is CASSQGTGTAVYGYTF. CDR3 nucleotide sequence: TGTGCCAGCAGCCAAGGGACCGGGACAGCCGTCTATGGCTACACCTTC.

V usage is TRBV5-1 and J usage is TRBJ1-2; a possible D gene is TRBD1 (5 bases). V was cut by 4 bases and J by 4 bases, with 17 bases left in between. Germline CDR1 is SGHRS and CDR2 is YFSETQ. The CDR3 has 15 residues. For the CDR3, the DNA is TGCGCCAGCAGCCCGACCAGGGAGAGAGGCTATGGCTACACCTTC. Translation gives CASSPTRERGYGYTF. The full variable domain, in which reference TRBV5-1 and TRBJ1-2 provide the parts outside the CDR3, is KAGVTQTPRYLIKTRGQQVTLSCSPISGHRSVSWYQQTPGQGLQFLFEYFSETQRNKGNFPGRFSGRQFSNSRSEMNVSTLELGDSALYLCASSPTRERGYGYTFGSGTRLTVV.

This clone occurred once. CDR3 protein: CASSLDAGGFYGYTF. The DNA for the CDR3 is TGTGCCAGCAGCTTAGATGCGGGCGGATTCTATGGCTACACCTTC. The chain uses TRBV7-8 and TRBJ1-2; D gene unclear. V lost 1 base to trimming and J lost 4 bases, with 13 bases between them. The CDR3 is 15 amino acids. CDR1 is SGHVS, CDR2 FQNEAQ, per germline.

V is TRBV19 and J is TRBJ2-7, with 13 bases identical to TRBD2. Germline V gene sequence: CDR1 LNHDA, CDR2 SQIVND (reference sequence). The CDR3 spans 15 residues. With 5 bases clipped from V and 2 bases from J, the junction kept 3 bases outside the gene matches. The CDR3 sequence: CASSPGTSGAYEQYF. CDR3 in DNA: TGTGCCAGTAGTCCAGGGACTAGCGGGGCCTACGAGCAGTACTTC.

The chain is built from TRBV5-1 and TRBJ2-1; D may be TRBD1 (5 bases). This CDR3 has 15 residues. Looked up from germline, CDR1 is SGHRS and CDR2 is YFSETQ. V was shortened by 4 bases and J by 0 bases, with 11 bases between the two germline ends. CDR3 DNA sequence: TGCGCCAGCAGCCCCCGGACAAGCTCCTACAATGAGCAGTTCTTC. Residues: CASSPRTSSYNEQFF.

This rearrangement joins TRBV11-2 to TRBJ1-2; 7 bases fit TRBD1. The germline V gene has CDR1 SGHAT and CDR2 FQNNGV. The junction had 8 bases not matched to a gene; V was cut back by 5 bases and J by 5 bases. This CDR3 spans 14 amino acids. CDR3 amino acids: CASSPPGGGYGYTF. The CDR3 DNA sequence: TGTGCCAGCAGCCCCCCAGGGGGAGGGTATGGCTACACCTTC.

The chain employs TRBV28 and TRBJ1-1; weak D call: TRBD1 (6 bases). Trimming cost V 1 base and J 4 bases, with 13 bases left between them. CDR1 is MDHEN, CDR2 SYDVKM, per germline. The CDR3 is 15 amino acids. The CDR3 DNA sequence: TGTGCCAGCAGTTTATTAAGGGGGGTGGGCACTGAAGCTTTCTTT. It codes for CASSLLRGVGTEAFF.

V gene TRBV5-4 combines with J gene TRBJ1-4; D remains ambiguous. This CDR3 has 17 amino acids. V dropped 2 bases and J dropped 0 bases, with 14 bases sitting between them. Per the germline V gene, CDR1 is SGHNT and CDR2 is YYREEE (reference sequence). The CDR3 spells CASSFDRQLATNEKLFF. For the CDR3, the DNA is TGTGCCAGCAGCTTCGATAGGCAGCTTGCAACTAATGAAAAACTGTTTTTT.

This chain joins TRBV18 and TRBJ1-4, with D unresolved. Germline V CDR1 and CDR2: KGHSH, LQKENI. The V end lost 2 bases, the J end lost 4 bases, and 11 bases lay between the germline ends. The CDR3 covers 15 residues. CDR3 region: CASSPRLSDNEKLFF. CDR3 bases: TGTGCCAGCTCACCAAGGCTCAGCGATAATGAAAAACTGTTTTTT.

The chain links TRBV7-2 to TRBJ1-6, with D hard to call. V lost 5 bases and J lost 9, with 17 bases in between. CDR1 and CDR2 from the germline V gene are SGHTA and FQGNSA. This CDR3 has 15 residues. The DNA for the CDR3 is TGTGCCAGCAGCCTAATTCGGGTCGGTGGTTCACCCCTCCACTTT. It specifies CASSLIRVGGSPLHF.

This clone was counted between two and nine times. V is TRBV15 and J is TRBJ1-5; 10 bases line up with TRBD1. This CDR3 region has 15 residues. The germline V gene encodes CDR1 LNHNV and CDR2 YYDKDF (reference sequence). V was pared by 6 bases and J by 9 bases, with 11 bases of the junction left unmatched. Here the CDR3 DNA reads TGTGCCACCAGTCCAACGGGGACAGGGGTGCCGCCCCAGCATTTT. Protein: CATSPTGTGVPPQHF.

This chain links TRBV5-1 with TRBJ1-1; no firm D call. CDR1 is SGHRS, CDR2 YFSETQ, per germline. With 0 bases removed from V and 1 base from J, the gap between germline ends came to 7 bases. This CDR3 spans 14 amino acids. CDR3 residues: CASSLGQRNTEAFF. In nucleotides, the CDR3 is TGCGCCAGCAGCTTGGGGCAGAGGAACACTGAAGCTTTCTTT. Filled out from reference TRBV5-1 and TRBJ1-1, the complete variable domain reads KAGVTQTPRYLIKTRGQQVTLSCSPISGHRSVSWYQQTPGQGLQFLFEYFSETQRNKGNFPGRFSGRQFSNSRSEMNVSTLELGDSALYLCASSLGQRNTEAFFGQGTRLTVV.

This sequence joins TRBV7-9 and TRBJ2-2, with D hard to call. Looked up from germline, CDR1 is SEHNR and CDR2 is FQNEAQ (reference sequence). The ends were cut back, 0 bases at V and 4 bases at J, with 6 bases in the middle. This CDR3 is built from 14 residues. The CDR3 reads CASSLASVTGELFF. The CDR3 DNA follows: TGTGCCAGCAGCTTAGCGTCGGTCACCGGGGAGCTGTTTTTT.

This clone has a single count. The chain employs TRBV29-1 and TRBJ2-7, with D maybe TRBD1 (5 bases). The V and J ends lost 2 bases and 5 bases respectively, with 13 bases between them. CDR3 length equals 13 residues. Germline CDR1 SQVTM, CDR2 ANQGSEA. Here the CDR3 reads CSVELPGRDEQYF. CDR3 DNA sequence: TGCAGCGTTGAACTACCGGGCAGGGACGAGCAGTACTTC.

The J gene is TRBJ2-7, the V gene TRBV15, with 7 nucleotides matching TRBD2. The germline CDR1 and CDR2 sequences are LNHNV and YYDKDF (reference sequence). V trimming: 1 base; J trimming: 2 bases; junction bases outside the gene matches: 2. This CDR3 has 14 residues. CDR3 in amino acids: CATSRASGTYEQYF. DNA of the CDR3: TGTGCCACCAGCAGAGCCAGCGGGACCTACGAGCAGTACTTC.

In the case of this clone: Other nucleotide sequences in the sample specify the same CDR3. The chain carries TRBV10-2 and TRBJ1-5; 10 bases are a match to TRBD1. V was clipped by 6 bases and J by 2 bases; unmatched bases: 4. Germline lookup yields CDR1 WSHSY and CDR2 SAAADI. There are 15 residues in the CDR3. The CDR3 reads CASSPGTGGNQPQHF. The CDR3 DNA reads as TGCGCCAGCAGCCCCGGGACAGGGGGCAATCAGCCCCAGCATTTT.

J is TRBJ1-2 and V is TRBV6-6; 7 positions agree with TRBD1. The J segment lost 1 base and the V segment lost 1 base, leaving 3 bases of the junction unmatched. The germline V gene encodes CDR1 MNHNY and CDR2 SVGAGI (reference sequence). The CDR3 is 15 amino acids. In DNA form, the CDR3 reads TGTGCCAGCAGTTACTACCGGGACAGTAACTATGGCTACACCTTC. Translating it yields CASSYYRDSNYGYTF.

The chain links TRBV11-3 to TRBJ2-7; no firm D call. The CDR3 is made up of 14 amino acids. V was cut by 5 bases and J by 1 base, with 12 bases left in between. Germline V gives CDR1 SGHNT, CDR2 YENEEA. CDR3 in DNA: TGTGCCAGCAGCCGTAGTCGAGGTTCCTACGAGCAGTACTTC. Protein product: CASSRSRGSYEQYF.

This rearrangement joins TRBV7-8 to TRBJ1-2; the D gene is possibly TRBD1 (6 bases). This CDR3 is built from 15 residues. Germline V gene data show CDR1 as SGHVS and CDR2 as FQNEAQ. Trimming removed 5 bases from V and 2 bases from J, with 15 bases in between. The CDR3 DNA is TGTGCCAGCAGCCATAACCCAGGGGTCAACTATGGCTACACCTTC. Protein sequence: CASSHNPGVNYGYTF.

DNA for the CDR3: TGCGCCAGCAGCTTGGAACCTCAAGGTGGGTCACCCCTCCACTTT. This translates into CASSLEPQGGSPLHF. The rearrangement uses TRBV5-1 and TRBJ1-6; D ambiguous. Trimming cost V 0 bases and J 10 bases, with 14 bases left between them. Per germline, CDR1 SGHRS and CDR2 YFSETQ. The CDR3 runs to 15 residues.

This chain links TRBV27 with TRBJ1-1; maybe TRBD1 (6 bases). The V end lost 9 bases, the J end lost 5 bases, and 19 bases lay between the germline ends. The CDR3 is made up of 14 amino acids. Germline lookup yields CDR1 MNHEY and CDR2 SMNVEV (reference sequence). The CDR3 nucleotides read TGTGCCAGTGGCAGGGGCGCCGGGGGGACTGAAGCTTTCTTT. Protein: CASGRGAGGTEAFF.